The 27 T cell receptor beta chains below come from one sample, sequenced in a study of blood T cell repertoires in COVID-19. Generated by immunoSEQ multiplex PCR, the TCRdb table keeps only in-frame clones and is missing some. Of fewer than 130,000 clones in the sample, 70% to 90% are singletons; the top ten hold 2.1%. Sequencing was carried out using peripheral blood. Source of these receptors: a human donor in a cohort sampled during active COVID-19.

The chain carries TRBV5-1 and TRBJ2-5; possibly TRBD2 for D (5 bases). V was trimmed by 6 bases and J by 5 bases, leaving 26 bases between them. From germline, CDR1 is SGHRS and CDR2 YFSETQ. CDR3 length: 17 residues. CDR3 nucleotide sequence: TGCGCCAGCAAGCCGTTTGGCGTAGGATCCGGAGGCGAGACCCAGTACTTC. Amino acids: CASKPFGVGSGGETQYF. Using reference TRBV5-1 and TRBJ2-5 for the parts outside the CDR3, the full variable domain is KAGVTQTPRYLIKTRGQQVTLSCSPISGHRSVSWYQQTPGQGLQFLFEYFSETQRNKGNFPGRFSGRQFSNSRSEMNVSTLELGDSALYLCASKPFGVGSGGETQYFGPGTRLLVL.

The gene calls are TRBV28 and TRBJ1-6; 8 bases map to TRBD1. This CDR3 contains 12 residues. J gave up 10 bases and V 8 bases, and 4 bases lay outside the gene matches. Looked up from germline, CDR1 is MDHEN and CDR2 is SYDVKM. In DNA form, the CDR3 reads TGTGCCAGCCGGGACAGGATGTCACCCCTCCACTTT. Protein sequence: CASRDRMSPLHF. The whole variable domain, filled in from reference TRBV28 and TRBJ1-6, reads DVKVTQSSRYLVKRTGEKVFLECVQDMDHENMFWYRQDPGLGLRLIYFSYDVKMKEKGDIPEGYSVSREKKERFSLILESASTNQTSMYLCASRDRMSPLHFGNGTRLTVT.

CDR3 sequence reads: CASSGQEMVTGNQPQHF. As DNA, the CDR3 is TGTGCCAGCAGTGGACAGGAAATGGTCACAGGCAATCAGCCCCAGCATTTT. V gene TRBV2 combines with J gene TRBJ1-5; weak D call: TRBD1 (6 bases). Germline V gene data show CDR1 as SNHLY and CDR2 as FYNNEI. The CDR3 has 17 amino acids. V lost 4 bases, J lost 2 bases, and 18 bases lay in between.

The chain couples TRBV18 to TRBJ2-7; D not certain. Trimming removed 3 bases at V and 0 bases at J, with 15 bases between. Per the germline V gene, CDR1 is KGHSH and CDR2 is LQKENI. This CDR3 has 16 amino acids. CDR3: CASSPWQESISYEQYF. The CDR3 DNA reads as TGTGCCAGCTCACCCTGGCAGGAAAGTATCTCCTACGAGCAGTACTTC.

This chain joins TRBV19 and TRBJ2-2; TRBD1 aligns across 7 bases. Germline values: CDR1 LNHDA, CDR2 SQIVND (reference sequence). J gave up 6 bases and V 3 bases, and 4 bases lay outside the gene matches. This CDR3 contains 14 residues. The CDR3 region has the DNA TGTGCCAGTAGTATTCTAGGGGGCCCCGGGGAGCTGTTTTTT. Amino acid sequence: CASSILGGPGELFF.

V and J are TRBV7-2 and TRBJ1-2; 10 bases align to TRBD1. This CDR3 region has 14 residues. Trimming took 5 bases from V and 3 from J; bases not matched to a gene: 3. Germline lookup yields CDR1 SGHTA and CDR2 FQGNSA. DNA for the CDR3: TGTGCCAGCAGCCCGGGGACAGGGGACTATGGCTACACCTTC. It translates to CASSPGTGDYGYTF. The full variable domain, in which reference TRBV7-2 and TRBJ1-2 provide the parts outside the CDR3, is GAGVSQSPSNKVTEKGKDVELRCDPISGHTALYWYRQSLGQGLEFLIYFQGNSAPDKSGLPSDRFSAERTGGSVSTLTIQRTQQEDSAVYLCASSPGTGDYGYTFGSGTRLTVV.

The chain employs TRBV10-3 and TRBJ1-2, with D tentatively TRBD1 (6 bases). The CDR3 loop spans 14 amino acids. Trimming took off 4 bases at V and 2 bases at J, with 11 bases between the two ends. Germline lookup yields CDR1 ENHRY and CDR2 SYGVKD. The CDR3 nucleotides are TGTGCCATCAGTGCCTCTGGACAGAACTATGGCTACACCTTC. This gives the protein CAISASGQNYGYTF.

In its sample, this clone was seen once. Distinct nucleotide sequences in the sample also encode this CDR3. The chain employs TRBV5-1 and TRBJ1-6; TRBD1 matches at 7 bases. The V gene's germline CDR1 is SGHRS and CDR2 YFSETQ. Losses at the gene ends were 3 bases for V and 7 bases for J; bases not matched to a gene: 7. This CDR3 has 15 amino acids. In nucleotides, the CDR3 is TGCGCCAGCAGCTGGGATGACAGGGAGAATTCACCCCTCCACTTT. Translation: CASSWDDRENSPLHF.

The chain employs TRBV5-1 and TRBJ1-1; no firm D call. This CDR3 has 13 amino acids. Germline values: CDR1 SGHRS, CDR2 YFSETQ. Trimming took off 4 bases at V and 7 bases at J, with 14 bases between the two ends. The CDR3 spells CASSPGGKLEAFF. CDR3 DNA: TGCGCCAGCAGCCCCGGAGGGAAACTTGAAGCTTTCTTT.

This clone has more than one count but fewer than ten. The chain has TRBV28 and TRBJ1-3, with 7 bases that match TRBD1. Germline V gives CDR1 MDHEN, CDR2 SYDVKM. The ends lost 6 bases at V and 5 bases at J; junction bases unmatched: 7. This CDR3 has 14 amino acids. The CDR3 spells CASRPRTGRNTIYF. CDR3 bases: TGTGCCAGCAGACCACGGACAGGTAGAAACACCATATATTTT. Variable domain in full (rest from reference TRBV28 and TRBJ1-3): DVKVTQSSRYLVKRTGEKVFLECVQDMDHENMFWYRQDPGLGLRLIYFSYDVKMKEKGDIPEGYSVSREKKERFSLILESASTNQTSMYLCASRPRTGRNTIYFGEGSWLTVV.

The genes are TRBV27 and TRBJ2-1, with TRBD1 matching over 9 bases. This CDR3 contains 13 residues. Germline V gene sequence: CDR1 MNHEY, CDR2 SMNVEV (reference sequence). V was pared by 7 bases and J by 8 bases, with 6 bases of the junction left unmatched. The DNA of the CDR3 is TGTGCCAGCAAACCGGGACAGGGCTATGAGCAGTTCTTC. It is translated as CASKPGQGYEQFF.

The CDR3 DNA reads as TGTGCCAGTAGTACACAGGGATTCGCATCGCAGTTCTTC. Its translation: CASSTQGFASQFF. The genes are TRBV19 and TRBJ2-1, with D perhaps TRBD1 (6 bases). The V end lost 4 bases, the J end lost 12 bases, and 16 bases lay between the germline ends. The germline V gene encodes CDR1 LNHDA and CDR2 SQIVND (reference sequence). The CDR3 sequence is 13 residues long.

DNA of the CDR3: TGTGCTTCGGGACTAGCGGGACCCTACGAGCAGTACTTC. Protein product: CASGLAGPYEQYF. This rearrangement joins TRBV6-5 to TRBJ2-7; 13 nucleotides align to TRBD2. The CDR3 totals 13 residues. Germline loops: CDR1 MNHEY, CDR2 SVGAGI.

The chain links TRBV4-3 to TRBJ1-4; D gene unclear. This CDR3 has 16 residues. Germline CDR1 LGHNA, CDR2 YSLEER. The V and J ends lost 3 bases and 1 base respectively, with 12 bases between them. This CDR3 reads CASSHNRGQTNEKLFF. For the CDR3, the DNA is TGCGCCAGCAGCCACAATCGCGGGCAAACTAATGAAAAACTGTTTTTT.

The rearrangement uses TRBV7-9 and TRBJ2-7; 7 bases line up with TRBD1. This CDR3 is built from 13 residues. CDR1 and CDR2 from the germline V gene are SEHNR and FQNEAQ (reference sequence). After removal of 4 bases from V and 6 bases from J, the junction contained 6 bases not matched to a gene. CDR3 in DNA: TGTGCCAGCAGCTCCACCGACAGGGTCGAGCAGTACTTC. This codes for CASSSTDRVEQYF.

This clone has just a few counts. V and J are TRBV9 and TRBJ1-2; 8 nucleotides align to TRBD1. V was pared by 2 bases and J by 0 bases, with 6 bases of the junction left unmatched. The V gene's germline CDR1 is SGDLS and CDR2 YYNGEE. This CDR3 is 16 amino acids long. CDR3 sequence (DNA): TGTGCCAGCAGCGTCGCTTCGGGACAGGCTAACTATGGCTACACCTTC. Its translation: CASSVASGQANYGYTF. Together with reference TRBV9 and TRBJ1-2, the CDR3 gives the full variable domain: DSGVTQTPKHLITATGQRVTLRCSPRSGDLSVYWYQQSLDQGLQFLIQYYNGEERAKGNILERFSAQQFPDLHSELNLSSLELGDSALYFCASSVASGQANYGYTFGSGTRLTVV.

The V gene is TRBV7-9, the J gene TRBJ1-6; D might be TRBD1 (6 bases). This CDR3 spans 14 amino acids. Germline CDR1 reads SEHNR; CDR2 reads FQNEAQ (reference sequence). V was trimmed by 3 bases and J by 7 bases, leaving 10 bases between them. The CDR3 region is CASSFQGHNSPLHF. The CDR3 DNA follows: TGTGCCAGCAGCTTCCAGGGGCACAATTCACCCCTCCACTTT.

The V call is TRBV24-1, the J call TRBJ2-7, with TRBD1 matching over 10 bases. V gave up 9 bases and J gave up 6 bases; unmatched junction bases: 10. The CDR3 runs 14 residues. Germline assignment: CDR1 KGHDR and CDR2 SFDVKD. The CDR3 is CATYSGQGIFEQYF. The CDR3 DNA reads TGTGCCACCTATTCGGGACAGGGGATCTTCGAGCAGTACTTC.

The J gene is TRBJ2-7, the V gene TRBV15; D remains unclear. The CDR3 has 12 amino acids. Germline V lookup: CDR1 LNHNV, CDR2 YYDKDF (reference sequence). V was cut by 3 bases and J by 3 bases, with 6 bases left in between. In DNA form, the CDR3 reads TGTGCCACCAGCAGGACAAACTACGAGCAGTACTTC. The encoded protein is CATSRTNYEQYF.

This chain connects TRBV30 to TRBJ2-5, with D maybe TRBD1 (5 bases). The CDR3 has 13 amino acids. The germline gives CDR1 GTSNPN, CDR2 SVGIG (reference sequence). V lost 0 bases, J lost 6 bases, and 11 bases lay in between. CDR3 sequence reads: CAWSVGEGQTQYF. The CDR3 DNA reads TGTGCCTGGAGTGTAGGGGAAGGACAGACCCAGTACTTC.

V and J are TRBV27 and TRBJ2-1; D remains ambiguous. This CDR3 spans 13 amino acids. V lost 0 bases and J lost 5, with 5 bases in between. Germline CDR1 reads MNHEY; CDR2 reads SMNVEV (reference sequence). CDR3 protein: CASSLSRNNEQFF. The CDR3 nucleotides read TGTGCCAGCAGTTTATCGAGGAACAATGAGCAGTTCTTC.

On this clone itself: Other nucleotide sequences in the sample specify the same CDR3. This chain joins TRBV7-2 and TRBJ1-1, with 8 nucleotides matching TRBD1. Germline CDR1 SGHTA, CDR2 FQGNSA. V lost 5 bases to trimming and J lost 4 bases; unmatched junction nucleotides: 6. CDR3 length: 14 residues. In nucleotides, the CDR3 is TGTGCCAGCAGCCCGACAGGGGCCGGCACTGAAGCTTTCTTT. Amino acids: CASSPTGAGTEAFF.

V usage is TRBV5-1 and J usage is TRBJ2-5; TRBD2 is a possible D gene (6 bases). Germline values: CDR1 SGHRS, CDR2 YFSETQ. V gave up 3 bases and J gave up 5 bases, with 20 bases separating them. This CDR3 is built from 16 residues. The CDR3 loop reads CASSSGLQPAGETQYF. CDR3 bases: TGCGCCAGCAGCTCGGGGTTACAGCCCGCGGGGGAGACCCAGTACTTC.

J is TRBJ1-5 and V is TRBV7-2, with 7 bases that match TRBD1. The V gene's germline CDR1 is SGHTA and CDR2 FQGNSA. The length of the CDR3 is 15 residues. After removal of 0 bases from V and 6 bases from J, the junction contained 5 bases not matched to a gene. The CDR3 nucleotides are TGTGCCAGCAGCTTAGCGCGGCAGGGGGTTCAGCCCCAGCATTTT. Encoded protein: CASSLARQGVQPQHF.

In this sample, this clone turned up once. V and J are TRBV2 and TRBJ2-2; 10 bases are a match to TRBD1. The CDR3 runs 14 residues. CDR1 is SNHLY and CDR2 is FYNNEI in the germline V gene. The V and J ends lost 4 bases and 6 bases, in that order; junction bases with no gene match: 2. The CDR3 region has the DNA TGTGCCAGCAGTGGGACAGGGGGATCCGGGGAGCTGTTTTTT. Amino acids: CASSGTGGSGELFF.

The chain joins TRBV9 to TRBJ1-6, with TRBD1 identical over 7 bases. CDR3 length equals 15 residues. CDR1 is SGDLS, CDR2 YYNGEE, per germline. Trimming took 0 bases from V and 7 from J; bases not matched to a gene: 4. The CDR3 sequence: CASSVGGTANSPLHF. The CDR3 DNA sequence: TGTGCCAGCAGCGTAGGAGGGACAGCCAATTCACCCCTCCACTTT.

The chain links TRBV2 to TRBJ2-5, with D perhaps TRBD2 (6 bases). This CDR3 has 15 amino acids. Germline V gene data show CDR1 as SNHLY and CDR2 as FYNNEI. V dropped 3 bases and J dropped 3 bases, with 14 bases sitting between them. In nucleotides, the CDR3 is TGTGCCAGCAGTGAGGACGGCCTAGCGAAAGAGACCCAGTACTTC. Its protein is CASSEDGLAKETQYF.